This T cell receptor (beta chain) appears in the sequencing data of a study of T cells in narcolepsy. The CDR3 length is 15 residues. Between the trimmed V and J ends, which lost 2 bases and 7 bases, there was a span of 12 bases. Germline V gene data show CDR1 as KGHSH and CDR2 as LQKENI. TCRdb's table, derived via immunoSEQ multiplex PCR, lists solely in-frame clones and lacks some. The sample has about 20,000 clones, around 81% seen once. This clonotype originated in a human donor in good health. V and J are TRBV18 and TRBJ1-6; D is possibly TRBD1 (5 bases). The specimen sequenced was memory (CD45RA-) CD4+ T cells from blood. CDR3 amino acids: CASSPGGDPNSPLHF. The CDR3 DNA reads as TGTGCCAGCTCACCAGGGGGGGACCCGAATTCACCCCTCCACTTT.